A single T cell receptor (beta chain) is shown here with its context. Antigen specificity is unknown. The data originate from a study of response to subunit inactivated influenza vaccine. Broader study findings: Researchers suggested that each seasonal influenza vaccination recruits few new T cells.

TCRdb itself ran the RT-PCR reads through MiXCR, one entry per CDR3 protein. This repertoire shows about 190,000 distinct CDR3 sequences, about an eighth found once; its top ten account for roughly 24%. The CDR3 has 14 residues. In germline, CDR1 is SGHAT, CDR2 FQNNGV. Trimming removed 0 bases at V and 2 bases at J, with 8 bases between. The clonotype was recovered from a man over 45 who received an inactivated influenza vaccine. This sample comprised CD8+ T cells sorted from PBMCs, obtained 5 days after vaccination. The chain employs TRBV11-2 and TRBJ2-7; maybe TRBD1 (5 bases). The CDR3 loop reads CASSLDVGAYEQYF. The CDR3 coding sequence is TGTGCCAGCAGCTTAGATGTAGGGGCCTACGAGCAGTACTTC.